This paragraph reports one T cell receptor (beta chain). The antigen remains undetermined. Before sequencing, viral peptide pools were used by the ViraFEST assay to expand antigen-specific CD4+ T cells. After roughly 10 days in culture, the CD4+ T cells were isolated. People in the vaccine group had not been infected with SARS-CoV-2 before, and their nucleocapsid antibodies were negative. In culture with 9.5 to 10 IU/ml IL-2 and roughly 9.3 ug/ml peptides, PBMC were grown at two million per well. This sample was taken from a study of vaccination effects on CD4 cells after COVID-19. Study-wide points: Among infection- and vaccine-induced clones, marked clonal contraction occurred late after vaccination. In vaccinees who were healthy, merely 1 out of 255 vaccine-induced clones cross-reacted with common cold coronaviruses. Early post-infection timepoints were missing from the study, which also had few convalescent patients.

Assay used: immunoSEQ multiplex PCR; TCRdb lists only in-frame clones, some missing. Here the sample spans about 24,000 clones, roughly three quarters being singletons. This receptor was obtained from a human donor who received a COVID-19 vaccine. The specimen comprised CD4+ T cells from PBMCs cultured with HCoV-NL63 spike peptides, sampled before COVID-19 vaccination.

CDR3 in DNA: TGTGCCAGCAGCTTAGCGCTGGGCAAATCCGAGCAGTACTTC. Residues: CASSLALGKSEQYF. The rearrangement links TRBV7-8 to TRBJ2-7; D remains ambiguous. V was cut by 0 bases and J by 6 bases, with 12 bases left in between. CDR1 SGHVS and CDR2 FQNEAQ come from the germline V gene. There are 14 residues in the CDR3.